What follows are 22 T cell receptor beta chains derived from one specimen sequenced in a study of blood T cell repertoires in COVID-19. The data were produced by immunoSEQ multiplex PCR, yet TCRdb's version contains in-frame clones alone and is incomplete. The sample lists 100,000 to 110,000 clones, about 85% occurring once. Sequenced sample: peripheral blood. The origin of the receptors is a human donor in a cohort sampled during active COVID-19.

CDR3 nucleotide sequence: TGTGCCAGCAAAGGGGCAAGCAATCAGCCCCAGCATTTT. It specifies CASKGASNQPQHF. The chain is built from TRBV12-3 or TRBV12-4 and TRBJ1-5, with a tentative D call TRBD1 (5 bases). CDR3 length: 13 residues. V lost 7 bases to trimming and J lost 1 base, with 8 bases between them.

The CDR3 DNA reads TGTGCCAGCAGCCTCCTGTCGCAGGGCACTACTGAAGCTTTCTTT. Amino acids: CASSLLSQGTTEAFF. The rearrangement uses TRBV7-2 and TRBJ1-1, with D possibly matching TRBD1 (5 bases). Germline lookup yields CDR1 SGHTA and CDR2 FQGNSA. V lost 5 bases to trimming and J lost 5 bases, with 18 bases between them. This CDR3 spans 15 amino acids. The full variable domain, its missing parts supplied by reference TRBV7-2 and TRBJ1-1, is GAGVSQSPSNKVTEKGKDVELRCDPISGHTALYWYRQSLGQGLEFLIYFQGNSAPDKSGLPSDRFSAERTGGSVSTLTIQRTQQEDSAVYLCASSLLSQGTTEAFFGQGTRLTVV.

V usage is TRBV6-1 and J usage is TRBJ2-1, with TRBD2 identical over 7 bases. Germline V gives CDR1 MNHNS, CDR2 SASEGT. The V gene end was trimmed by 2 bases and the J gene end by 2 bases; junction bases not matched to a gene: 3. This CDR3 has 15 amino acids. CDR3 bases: TGTGCCAGCAGTGAATCTAGCGGACCCTACAATGAGCAGTTCTTC. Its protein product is CASSESSGPYNEQFF.

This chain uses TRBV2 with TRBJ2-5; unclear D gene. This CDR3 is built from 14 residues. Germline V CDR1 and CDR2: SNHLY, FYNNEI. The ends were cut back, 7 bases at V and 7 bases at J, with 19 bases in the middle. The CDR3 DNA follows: TGTGCCAGCAATAATCCGGCGCCTCAGGTGACCCAGTACTTC. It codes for CASNNPAPQVTQYF.

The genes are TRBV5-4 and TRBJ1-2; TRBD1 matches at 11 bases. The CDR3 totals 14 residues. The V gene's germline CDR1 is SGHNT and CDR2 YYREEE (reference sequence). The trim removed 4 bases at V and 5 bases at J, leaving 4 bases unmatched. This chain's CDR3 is CASSMDRGRYGYTF. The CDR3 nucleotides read TGTGCCAGCAGCATGGACAGGGGGCGTTATGGCTACACCTTC. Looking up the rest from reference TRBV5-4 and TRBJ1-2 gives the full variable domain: ETGVTQSPTHLIKTRGQQVTLRCSSQSGHNTVSWYQQALGQGPQFIFQYYREEENGRGNFPPRFSGLQFPNYSSELNVNALELDDSALYLCASSMDRGRYGYTFGSGTRLTVV.

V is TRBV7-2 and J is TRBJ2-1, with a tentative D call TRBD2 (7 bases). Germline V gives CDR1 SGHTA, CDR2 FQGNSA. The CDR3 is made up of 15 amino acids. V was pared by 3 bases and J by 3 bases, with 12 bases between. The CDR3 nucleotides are TGTGCCAGCAGCTTCCGGGGGGCCTACTACAATGAGCAGTTCTTC. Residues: CASSFRGAYYNEQFF. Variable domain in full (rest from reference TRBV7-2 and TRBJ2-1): GAGVSQSPSNKVTEKGKDVELRCDPISGHTALYWYRQSLGQGLEFLIYFQGNSAPDKSGLPSDRFSAERTGGSVSTLTIQRTQQEDSAVYLCASSFRGAYYNEQFFGPGTRLTVL.

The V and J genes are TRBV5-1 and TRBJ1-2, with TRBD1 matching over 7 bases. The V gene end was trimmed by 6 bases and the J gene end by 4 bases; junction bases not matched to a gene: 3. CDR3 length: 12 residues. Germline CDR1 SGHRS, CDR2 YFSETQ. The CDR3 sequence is CASTRDSYGYTF. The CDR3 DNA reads TGCGCCAGCACCAGGGACAGCTATGGCTACACCTTC.

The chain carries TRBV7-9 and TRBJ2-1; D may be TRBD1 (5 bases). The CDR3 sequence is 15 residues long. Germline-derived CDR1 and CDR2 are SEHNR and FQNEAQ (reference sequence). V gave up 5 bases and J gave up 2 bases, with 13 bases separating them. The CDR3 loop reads CASSLRTGTYNEQFF. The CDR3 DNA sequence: TGTGCCAGCAGCCTTCGAACAGGAACCTACAATGAGCAGTTCTTC.

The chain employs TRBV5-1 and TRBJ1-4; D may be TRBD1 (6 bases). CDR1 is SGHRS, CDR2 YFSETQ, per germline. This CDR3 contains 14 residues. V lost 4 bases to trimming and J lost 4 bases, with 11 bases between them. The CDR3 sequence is CASSPDSSNEKLFF. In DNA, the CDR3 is TGCGCCAGCAGCCCGGACAGCAGTAATGAAAAACTGTTTTTT.

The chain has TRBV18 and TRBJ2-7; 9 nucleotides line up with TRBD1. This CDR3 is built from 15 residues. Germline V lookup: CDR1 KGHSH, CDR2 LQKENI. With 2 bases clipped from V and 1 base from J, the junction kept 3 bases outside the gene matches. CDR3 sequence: CASSPGTGISYEQYF. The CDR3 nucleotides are TGTGCCAGCTCACCAGGGACAGGGATATCCTACGAGCAGTACTTC.

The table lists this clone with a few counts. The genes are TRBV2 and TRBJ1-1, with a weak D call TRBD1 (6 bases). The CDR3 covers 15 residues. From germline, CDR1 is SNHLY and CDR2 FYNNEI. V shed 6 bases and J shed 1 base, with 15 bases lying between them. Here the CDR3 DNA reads TGTGCCAGCAGCCGACAGGCGATAACGAACACTGAAGCTTTCTTT. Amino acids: CASSRQAITNTEAFF. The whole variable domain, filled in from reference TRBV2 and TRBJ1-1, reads EPEVTQTPSHQVTQMGQEVILRCVPISNHLYFYWYRQILGQKVEFLVSFYNNEISEKSEIFDDQFSVERPDGSNFTLKIRSTKLEDSAMYFCASSRQAITNTEAFFGQGTRLTVV.

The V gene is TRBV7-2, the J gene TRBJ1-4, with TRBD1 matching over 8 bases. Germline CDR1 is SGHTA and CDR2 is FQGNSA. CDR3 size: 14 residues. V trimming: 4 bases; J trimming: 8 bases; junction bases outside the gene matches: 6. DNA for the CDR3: TGTGCCAGCAGCTCTCAGGGGGCCGGGGAAAAACTGTTTTTT. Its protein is CASSSQGAGEKLFF.

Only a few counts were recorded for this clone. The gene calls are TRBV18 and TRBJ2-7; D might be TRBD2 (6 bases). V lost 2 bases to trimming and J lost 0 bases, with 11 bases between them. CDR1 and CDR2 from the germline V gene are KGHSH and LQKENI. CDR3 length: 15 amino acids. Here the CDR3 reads CASSPGRGDSYEQYF. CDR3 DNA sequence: TGTGCCAGCTCACCAGGGCGGGGTGACTCCTACGAGCAGTACTTC.

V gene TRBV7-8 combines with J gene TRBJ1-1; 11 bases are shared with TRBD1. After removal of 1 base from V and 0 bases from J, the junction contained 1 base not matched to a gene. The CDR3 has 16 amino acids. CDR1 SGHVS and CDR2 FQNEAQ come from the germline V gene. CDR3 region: CASSLEGQGVNTEAFF. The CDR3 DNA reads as TGTGCCAGCAGCTTAGAGGGACAGGGGGTGAACACTGAAGCTTTCTTT.

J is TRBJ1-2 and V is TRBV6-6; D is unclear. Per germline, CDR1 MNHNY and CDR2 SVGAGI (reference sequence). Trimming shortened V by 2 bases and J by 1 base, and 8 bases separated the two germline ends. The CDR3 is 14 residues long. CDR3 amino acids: CASSYLASNYGYTF. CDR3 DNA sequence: TGTGCCAGCAGTTACCTGGCCAGTAACTATGGCTACACCTTC.

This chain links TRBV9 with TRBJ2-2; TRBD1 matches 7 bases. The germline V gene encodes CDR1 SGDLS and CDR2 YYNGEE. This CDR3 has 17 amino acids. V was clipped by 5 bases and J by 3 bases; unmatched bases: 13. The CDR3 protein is CASSLRPGQLYTGELFF. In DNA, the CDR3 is TGTGCCAGCAGTCTGCGTCCGGGACAGCTATACACCGGGGAGCTGTTTTTT.

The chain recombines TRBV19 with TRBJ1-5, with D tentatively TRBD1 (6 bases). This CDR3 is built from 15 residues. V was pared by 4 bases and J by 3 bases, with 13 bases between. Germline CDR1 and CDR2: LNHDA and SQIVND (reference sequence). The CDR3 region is CASSTGERNNQPQHF. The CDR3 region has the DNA TGTGCCAGTAGTACAGGGGAAAGGAACAATCAGCCCCAGCATTTT. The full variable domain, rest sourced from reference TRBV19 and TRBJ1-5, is DGGITQSPKYLFRKEGQNVTLSCEQNLNHDAMYWYRQDPGQGLRLIYYSQIVNDFQKGDIAEGYSVSREKKESFPLTVTSAQKNPTAFYLCASSTGERNNQPQHFGDGTRLSIL.

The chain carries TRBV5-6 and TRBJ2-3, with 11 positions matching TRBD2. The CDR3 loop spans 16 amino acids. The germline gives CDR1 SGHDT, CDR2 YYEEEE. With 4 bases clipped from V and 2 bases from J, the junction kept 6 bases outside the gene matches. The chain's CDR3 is CASSPGLAVSTDTQYF. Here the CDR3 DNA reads TGTGCCAGCAGCCCGGGACTAGCGGTCTCCACAGATACGCAGTATTTT.

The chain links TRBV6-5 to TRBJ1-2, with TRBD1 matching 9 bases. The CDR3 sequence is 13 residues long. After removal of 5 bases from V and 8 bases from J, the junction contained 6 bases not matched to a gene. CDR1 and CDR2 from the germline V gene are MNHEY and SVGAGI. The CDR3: CASSPGTGKGYTF. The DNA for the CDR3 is TGTGCCAGCAGTCCCGGGACAGGGAAAGGCTACACCTTC.

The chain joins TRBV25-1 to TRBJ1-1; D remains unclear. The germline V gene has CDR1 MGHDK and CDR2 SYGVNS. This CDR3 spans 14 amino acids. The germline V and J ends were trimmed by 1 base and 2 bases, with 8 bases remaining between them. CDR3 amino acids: CASSESGFNTEAFF. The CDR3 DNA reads TGTGCCAGCAGTGAATCGGGTTTTAACACTGAAGCTTTCTTT.

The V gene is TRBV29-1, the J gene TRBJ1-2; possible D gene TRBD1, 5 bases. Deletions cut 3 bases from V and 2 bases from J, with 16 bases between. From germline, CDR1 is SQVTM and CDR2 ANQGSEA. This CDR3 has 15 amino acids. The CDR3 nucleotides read TGCAGCGTTGATGGGGTCGGGCGGGGGAACTATGGCTACACCTTC. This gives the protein CSVDGVGRGNYGYTF.

CDR3 in amino acids: CASSLVSGGLDEQFF. The CDR3 DNA reads TGCGCCAGCAGCTTGGTTAGCGGGGGGTTGGATGAGCAGTTCTTC. J is TRBJ2-1 and V is TRBV5-1; 10 bases map to TRBD2. The CDR3 length is 15 residues. V dropped 0 bases and J dropped 8; count of bases not matched to a gene: 5. Germline CDR1 is SGHRS and CDR2 is YFSETQ.